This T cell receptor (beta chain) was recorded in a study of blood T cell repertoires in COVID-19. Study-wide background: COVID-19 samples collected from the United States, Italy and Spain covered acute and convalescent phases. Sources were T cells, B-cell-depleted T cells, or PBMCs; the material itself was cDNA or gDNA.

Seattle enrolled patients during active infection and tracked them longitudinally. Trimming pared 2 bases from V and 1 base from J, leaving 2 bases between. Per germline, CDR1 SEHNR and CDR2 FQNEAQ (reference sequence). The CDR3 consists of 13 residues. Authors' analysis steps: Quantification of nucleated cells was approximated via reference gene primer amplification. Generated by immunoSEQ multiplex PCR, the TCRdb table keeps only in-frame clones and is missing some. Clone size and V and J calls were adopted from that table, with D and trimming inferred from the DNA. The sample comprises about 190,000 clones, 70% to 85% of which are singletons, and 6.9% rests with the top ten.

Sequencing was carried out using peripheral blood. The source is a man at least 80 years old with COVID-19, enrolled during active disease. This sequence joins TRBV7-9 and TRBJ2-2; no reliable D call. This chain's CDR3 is CASSLLNTGELFF. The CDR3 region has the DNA TGTGCCAGCAGCTTACTGAACACCGGGGAGCTGTTTTTT.